These 7 T cell receptor beta chains share one sample of origin, sequenced in a study of cytomegalovirus exposure and HLA in healthy donors. Use of 60 Vbeta and 13 Jbeta primers characterized the PCR. The assay was immunoSEQ multiplex PCR, and TCRdb's table has in-frame clones only and misses some. Reported are more than 100,000 clones; the ten largest clones contain 3% to 3.5%. The sequenced sample was PBMCs. These receptors all stem from a man in his forties in good health and CMV-seronegative.

The V gene is TRBV28, the J gene TRBJ1-2; possibly TRBD1 for D (6 bases). Trimming took 3 bases from V and 8 from J, leaving 13 bases between them. CDR1 and CDR2 from the germline V gene are MDHEN and SYDVKM. This CDR3 has 13 residues. CDR3 amino acids: CASSLAQGRGYTF. CDR3 DNA sequence: TGTGCCAGCAGTTTGGCTCAGGGGAGAGGCTACACCTTC.

Here the CDR3 DNA reads TGCGCCAGCAGCCAAGACTGGGGACAGGGAAATGAAAAACTGTTTTTT. This sequence encodes CASSQDWGQGNEKLFF. The genes are TRBV4-1 and TRBJ1-4, with 9 bases that match TRBD1. Trimming cost V 0 bases and J 5 bases; bases outside gene matches: 4. The CDR3 covers 16 residues. Germline-derived CDR1 and CDR2 are MGHRA and YSYEKL.

Written as DNA, the CDR3 is TGTGCCAGCAGCCTCCGGGTCGGAGGGGGCACAGATACGCAGTATTTT. Its protein is CASSLRVGGGTDTQYF. This rearrangement joins TRBV5-4 to TRBJ2-3; possibly TRBD2 for D (6 bases). CDR3 length: 16 amino acids. Trimming stripped 4 bases from V and 1 base from J, with 16 bases between. Germline V CDR1 and CDR2: SGHNT, YYREEE (reference sequence).

The V call is TRBV6-5, the J call TRBJ1-1; no reliable D call. The V end was cut by 0 bases, the J end by 3 bases, with 8 bases between. The CDR3 sequence is 14 residues long. CDR1 MNHEY and CDR2 SVGAGI come from the germline V gene. The CDR3 DNA is TGTGCCAGCAGTTACTCTGGCCGGGACACTGAAGCTTTCTTT. Protein product: CASSYSGRDTEAFF.

The chain carries TRBV18 and TRBJ2-1; 7 bases align to TRBD2. The V gene's germline CDR1 is KGHSH and CDR2 LQKENI. Trimming at V came to 3 bases and at J to 1 base, leaving 3 bases not matched to a gene. This CDR3 is 15 amino acids long. In DNA form, the CDR3 reads TGTGCCAGCTCACCTTCGGGGGGTTCCTACAATGAGCAGTTCTTC. This gives the protein CASSPSGGSYNEQFF.

This rearrangement joins TRBV7-2 to TRBJ2-7; weak D call: TRBD1 (5 bases). The CDR3 covers 12 residues. The germline V and J ends were trimmed by 5 bases and 3 bases, with 8 bases remaining between them. The V gene's germline CDR1 is SGHTA and CDR2 FQGNSA. The CDR3 DNA sequence: TGTGCCAGCAGCAGGGGCAACTACGAGCAGTACTTC. This codes for CASSRGNYEQYF.

This chain uses TRBV10-1 with TRBJ2-1; D possibly corresponds to TRBD2 (6 bases). CDR1 and CDR2 from the germline V gene are WNHNN and SYGVQD (reference sequence). CDR3 size: 14 residues. The V gene lost 2 bases and the J gene lost 5 bases, with 10 bases spanning the gap. The CDR3 coding sequence is TGCGCCAGCAGTGAGCCCGGACTAAACAATGAGCAGTTCTTC. It specifies CASSEPGLNNEQFF.